The 3 T cell receptor beta chains given below trace back to one sample, sequenced in a study of beta chain features in type 1 diabetes. Sequenced material consisted of expressed TCRB transcripts (all of the isolated RNA was reverse transcribed). Clones were read by immunoSEQ multiplex PCR, and TCRdb kept only the in-frame ones, dropping some. The sample records around 280,000 clones, approximately 15% being singletons. These receptors have no known antigen. The study, taken as a whole, reports: In all four CD4+ subsets, TCRB CDR3 length was significantly, moderately reduced in type 1 diabetes.

Sequenced material: naive CD4+ T cells from blood. The receptor source for this set is a man younger than 35 with type 1 diabetes.

This clone was seen more than once but under ten times. This CDR3 fails to terminate in the conserved phenylalanine or tryptophan, so it likely reflects a read error. The limits of the CDR3 on the DNA are not certain, so only TCRdb's listed CDR3 is given. V usage is TRBV7-7 and J usage is TRBJ2-3; the listed D gene, TRBD2, was not tested against the DNA. The CDR3 is 8 residues long, ends included. Germline loops: CDR1 SSHAT, CDR2 FNYEAQ (reference sequence). This chain's CDR3 is CASSFRTG.

The chain combines TRBV7-2 with TRBJ2-5; 9 nucleotides match TRBD2. The CDR3 is 17 residues long. V was pared by 0 bases and J by 4 bases, with 9 bases of the junction left unmatched. Germline CDR1 reads SGHTA; CDR2 reads FQGNSA. This chain's CDR3 is CASSLADAGGPGETQYF. CDR3 DNA sequence: TGTGCCAGCAGCTTAGCCGACGCGGGGGGGCCGGGAGAGACCCAGTACTTC.

The J gene is TRBJ2-3, the V gene TRBV21-1; the D call in the table, TRBD2, was not verified against the DNA. TRBV21-1 is termed a pseudogene. The CDR3 has 19 residues. The CDR3 protein is CASTLPWGTGLAISDTQYF. DNA of the CDR3: TGTGCCAGCACCCTCCCCTGGGGCACGGGACTAGCGATATCAGATACGCAGTATTTT.